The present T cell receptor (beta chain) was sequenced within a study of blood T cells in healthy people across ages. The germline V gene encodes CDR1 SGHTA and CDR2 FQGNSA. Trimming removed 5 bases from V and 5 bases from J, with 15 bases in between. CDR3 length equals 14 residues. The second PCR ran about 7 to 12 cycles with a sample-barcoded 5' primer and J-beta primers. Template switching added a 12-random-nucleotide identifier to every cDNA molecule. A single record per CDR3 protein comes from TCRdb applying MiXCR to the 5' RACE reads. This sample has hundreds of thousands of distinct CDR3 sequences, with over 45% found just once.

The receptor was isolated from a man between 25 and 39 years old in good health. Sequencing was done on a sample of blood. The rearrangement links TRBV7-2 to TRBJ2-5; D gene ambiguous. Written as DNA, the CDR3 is TGTGCCAGCAGCCCGACACCACCTGGGGAGACCCAGTACTTC. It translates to CASSPTPPGETQYF.